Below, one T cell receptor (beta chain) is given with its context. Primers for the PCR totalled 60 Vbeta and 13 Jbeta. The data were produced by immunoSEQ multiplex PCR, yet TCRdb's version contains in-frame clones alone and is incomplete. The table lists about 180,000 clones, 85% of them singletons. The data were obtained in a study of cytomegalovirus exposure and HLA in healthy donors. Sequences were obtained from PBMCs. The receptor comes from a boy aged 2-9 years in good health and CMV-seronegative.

The CDR3 DNA reads TGCAGCCTTTCCATCACTAGCGGGGGGGAGACCCAGTACTTC. Its translation is CSLSITSGGETQYF. The chain couples TRBV29-1 to TRBJ2-5; 12 bases map to TRBD2. V lost 8 bases to trimming and J lost 5 bases; unmatched junction nucleotides: 9. CDR1 and CDR2 from the germline V gene are SQVTM and ANQGSEA. This CDR3 region has 14 residues.